This TCR beta chain was found in a study of breast tumors, draining lymph nodes, adjacent tissues. The study, taken as a whole, reports: That most tumor T cells come from lymph nodes remained unproven. Compared with lymph nodes, tumors were less diverse; compared with nontumor tissue, more. Findings are consistent with lymph node origin and intratumoral expansion of most tumor T cells.

Trimming took 7 bases from V and 2 from J, leaving 14 bases between them. The CDR3 runs 14 residues. Of note for this clonotype: Its antigen is unknown.

TCRdb reprocessed the multiplex PCR reads via MiXCR and lists one record per CDR3 protein. The sample includes 11,000 or so distinct CDR3 sequences, under 40% of them seen just once. The rearrangement links TRBV12-3 or TRBV12-4 to TRBJ2-5, with D perhaps matching TRBD1 or TRBD2 (6 bases each). The sequencing sample was made of breast tumor tissue. This TCR was sampled from a female donor with breast cancer. Some clones in this sample may be carry-over from other donors' samples. The CDR3 loop is CASNYGGQQETQYF. CDR3 nucleotides: TGTGCCAGCAATTACGGGGGACAACAAGAGACCCAGTACTTC.